This TCR beta chain was retrieved from a study of blood T cells in healthy people across ages. With 2 bases clipped from V and 2 bases from J, the junction kept 6 bases outside the gene matches. This CDR3 is 18 amino acids long. Germline lookup yields CDR1 ENHRY and CDR2 SYGVKD. Using a J-beta primer mix together with a sample-barcoded 5' primer, a second PCR was run for roughly 6 to 11 cycles. TCRdb used MiXCR to reprocess the 5' RACE reads, holding one entry per CDR3 protein. Found here are more than 1,400,000 distinct CDR3 sequences, roughly 40% of them singletons; the top ten hold 7.9%. The source of this sequence is a woman younger than 30 in good health. Input material: blood. V usage is TRBV10-3 and J usage is TRBJ2-3; 14 nucleotides line up with TRBD2. CDR3 amino acids: CAISEKGLAGGSTDTQYF. The CDR3 coding sequence is TGTGCCATCAGTGAGAAAGGACTAGCGGGGGGTTCCACAGATACGCAGTATTTT.